This T cell receptor (beta chain) originates from a study of somatic mutations in cytotoxic T cells in rheumatoid arthritis. Background on the study: Nearly 100% purity was obtained when some V beta antibody-stained T-cell populations were flow-sorted; these included V beta1+ cells sequenced for TCRB. Study-level points and caveats: There were about an eighth of the roughly 60 patients in whom the largest CD8+ clone exceeded 20% of CD8+ cells.

Per germline, CDR1 SGHDN and CDR2 FVKESK. Trimming pared 2 bases from V and 2 bases from J, leaving 21 bases between. This CDR3 has 18 amino acids. Sequencing was performed with immunoSEQ multiplex PCR; in TCRdb, only in-frame clones are kept and a portion is missing. The table shows 5,500 to 6,000 clones, with around 83% occurring only once. On this clone: Its antigen is unknown.

This chain links TRBV14 with TRBJ1-2, with D tentatively TRBD1 (6 bases). The sequenced sample was CD8+ T cells sorted from blood. The TCR was taken from an adult with rheumatoid arthritis. DNA for the CDR3: TGTGCCAGCAGCCAATTTTGGGAAGAGGGGGGCGTCAACTATGGCTACACCTTC. This sequence encodes CASSQFWEEGGVNYGYTF.